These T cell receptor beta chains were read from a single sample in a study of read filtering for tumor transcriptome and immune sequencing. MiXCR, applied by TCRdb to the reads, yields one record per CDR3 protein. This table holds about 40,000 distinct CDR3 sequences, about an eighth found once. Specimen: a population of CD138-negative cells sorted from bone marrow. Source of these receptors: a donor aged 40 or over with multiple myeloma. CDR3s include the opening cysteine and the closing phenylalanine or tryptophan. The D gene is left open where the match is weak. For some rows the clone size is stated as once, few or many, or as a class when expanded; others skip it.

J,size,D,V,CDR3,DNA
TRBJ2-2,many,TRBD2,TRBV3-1,CASRIASGTGELFF,TGTGCCAGCAGAATTGCTAGCGGCACCGGGGAGCTGTTTTTT
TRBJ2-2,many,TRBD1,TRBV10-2,CASSLQGASWSGELFF,TGCGCCAGCAGTCTACAGGGGGCGAGTTGGTCCGGGGAGCTGTTTTTT
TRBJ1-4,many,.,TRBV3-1,CASSQSEAGAEKLFF,TGTGCCAGCAGCCAATCCGAGGCCGGGGCCGAAAAACTGTTTTTT
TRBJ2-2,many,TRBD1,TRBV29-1,CSATGTDATGELFF,TGCAGCGCCACCGGGACAGACGCTACCGGGGAGCTGTTTTTT
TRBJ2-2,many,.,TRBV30,CAWRGGRKNTGELFF,TGTGCCTGGAGGGGAGGACGGAAGAACACCGGGGAGCTGTTTTTT
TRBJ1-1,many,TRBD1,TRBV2,CASSEAGTGKATEAFF,TGTGCCAGCAGTGAAGCCGGGACAGGGAAGGCCACTGAAGCTTTCTTT
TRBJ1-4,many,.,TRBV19,CASSEGITNEKLFF,TGTGCCAGTAGCGAGGGGATAACTAATGAAAAACTGTTTTTT
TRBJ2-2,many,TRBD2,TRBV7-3,CASSLSSGSDGELFF,TGTGCCAGCAGCTTATCTAGCGGGAGCGACGGGGAGCTGTTTTTT
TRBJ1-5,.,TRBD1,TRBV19,CASNKDRGRNQPQHF,TGTGCCAGTAATAAGGACAGGGGGCGAAATCAGCCCCAGCATTTT
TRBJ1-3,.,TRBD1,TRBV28,CASGQGAPVGGNTIYF,TGTGCCAGCGGGCAGGGGGCCCCCGTGGGAGGAAACACCATATATTTT
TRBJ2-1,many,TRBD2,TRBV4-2,CASRHDGGRSYNEQFF,TGTGCCAGCAGGCACGATGGCGGGAGGTCCTACAATGAGCAGTTCTTC
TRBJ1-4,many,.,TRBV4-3,CASSQDRPTGINEKLFF,TGCGCCAGCAGCCAAGATCGTCCGACCGGGATCAATGAAAAACTGTTTTTT
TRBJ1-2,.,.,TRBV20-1,CSARESANYGCTF,.
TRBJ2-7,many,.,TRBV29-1,CSVEDQGYEQYF,TGCAGCGTTGAAGATCAGGGATACGAGCAGTACTTC
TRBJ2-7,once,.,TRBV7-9,CASSLEEGGEEQYF,TGTGCCAGCAGCTTAGAGGAAGGGGGAGAAGAGCAGTACTTC
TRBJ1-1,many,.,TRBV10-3,CAIKARNTEAFF,TGTGCCATCAAGGCTCGGAACACTGAAGCTTTCTTT